The TCR beta chain under discussion was sequenced for a study of blood T cell repertoires in COVID-19. Study-wide context: Both acute and convalescent COVID-19 samples were obtained from the United States, Italy and Spain.

Germline CDR1 reads SGHDT; CDR2 reads YYEEEE. The CDR3 has 16 residues. V lost 3 bases and J 3 bases, leaving 16 bases between the germline ends. Participant age was roughly 18 to 89 years, and participants resided in about two dozen US areas. Participants had their cohort set by participant-reported clinical history. Per the original methods: By means of reference gene primer amplification, nucleated cell counts were estimated. Libraries were prepared by immunoSEQ multiplex PCR; TCRdb keeps only in-frame clonotypes and omits some of them. That table furnishes V, J and clone size, whereas the DNA furnished D and trimming. The sample contains approximately 270,000 clones, 85% to 90% of which appear only once.

This receptor was obtained from a woman in her 30s with acute COVID-19. The chain couples TRBV5-6 to TRBJ1-3, with D possibly being TRBD1 (6 bases). Sequenced material: PBMCs or T cells enriched from blood (not recorded which). In DNA, the CDR3 is TGTGCCAGCAGCTGGGGCACAGGGACATTTGGAAACACCATATATTTT. It translates to CASSWGTGTFGNTIYF.